This T cell receptor (beta chain) came from a study of blood T cell repertoires in COVID-19. Clones were read by immunoSEQ multiplex PCR, and TCRdb kept only the in-frame ones, dropping some. The sample holds about 240,000 clones; 83% are singletons and the top ten take 3.6%. Trimming pared 4 bases from V and 0 bases from J, leaving 11 bases between. The germline V gene encodes CDR1 SGHNT and CDR2 YYREEE (reference sequence). The CDR3 consists of 14 residues. This TCR was recovered from a woman in her 40s who had been exposed to COVID-19. J is TRBJ2-7 and V is TRBV5-4; a weak D match, TRBD2 (5 bases). The sequenced sample consisted of PBMCs or T cells enriched from blood (not recorded which). The DNA of the CDR3 is TGTGCCAGCAGCCCCGGACTCGGCTCCTACGAGCAGTACTTC. Translation: CASSPGLGSYEQYF.